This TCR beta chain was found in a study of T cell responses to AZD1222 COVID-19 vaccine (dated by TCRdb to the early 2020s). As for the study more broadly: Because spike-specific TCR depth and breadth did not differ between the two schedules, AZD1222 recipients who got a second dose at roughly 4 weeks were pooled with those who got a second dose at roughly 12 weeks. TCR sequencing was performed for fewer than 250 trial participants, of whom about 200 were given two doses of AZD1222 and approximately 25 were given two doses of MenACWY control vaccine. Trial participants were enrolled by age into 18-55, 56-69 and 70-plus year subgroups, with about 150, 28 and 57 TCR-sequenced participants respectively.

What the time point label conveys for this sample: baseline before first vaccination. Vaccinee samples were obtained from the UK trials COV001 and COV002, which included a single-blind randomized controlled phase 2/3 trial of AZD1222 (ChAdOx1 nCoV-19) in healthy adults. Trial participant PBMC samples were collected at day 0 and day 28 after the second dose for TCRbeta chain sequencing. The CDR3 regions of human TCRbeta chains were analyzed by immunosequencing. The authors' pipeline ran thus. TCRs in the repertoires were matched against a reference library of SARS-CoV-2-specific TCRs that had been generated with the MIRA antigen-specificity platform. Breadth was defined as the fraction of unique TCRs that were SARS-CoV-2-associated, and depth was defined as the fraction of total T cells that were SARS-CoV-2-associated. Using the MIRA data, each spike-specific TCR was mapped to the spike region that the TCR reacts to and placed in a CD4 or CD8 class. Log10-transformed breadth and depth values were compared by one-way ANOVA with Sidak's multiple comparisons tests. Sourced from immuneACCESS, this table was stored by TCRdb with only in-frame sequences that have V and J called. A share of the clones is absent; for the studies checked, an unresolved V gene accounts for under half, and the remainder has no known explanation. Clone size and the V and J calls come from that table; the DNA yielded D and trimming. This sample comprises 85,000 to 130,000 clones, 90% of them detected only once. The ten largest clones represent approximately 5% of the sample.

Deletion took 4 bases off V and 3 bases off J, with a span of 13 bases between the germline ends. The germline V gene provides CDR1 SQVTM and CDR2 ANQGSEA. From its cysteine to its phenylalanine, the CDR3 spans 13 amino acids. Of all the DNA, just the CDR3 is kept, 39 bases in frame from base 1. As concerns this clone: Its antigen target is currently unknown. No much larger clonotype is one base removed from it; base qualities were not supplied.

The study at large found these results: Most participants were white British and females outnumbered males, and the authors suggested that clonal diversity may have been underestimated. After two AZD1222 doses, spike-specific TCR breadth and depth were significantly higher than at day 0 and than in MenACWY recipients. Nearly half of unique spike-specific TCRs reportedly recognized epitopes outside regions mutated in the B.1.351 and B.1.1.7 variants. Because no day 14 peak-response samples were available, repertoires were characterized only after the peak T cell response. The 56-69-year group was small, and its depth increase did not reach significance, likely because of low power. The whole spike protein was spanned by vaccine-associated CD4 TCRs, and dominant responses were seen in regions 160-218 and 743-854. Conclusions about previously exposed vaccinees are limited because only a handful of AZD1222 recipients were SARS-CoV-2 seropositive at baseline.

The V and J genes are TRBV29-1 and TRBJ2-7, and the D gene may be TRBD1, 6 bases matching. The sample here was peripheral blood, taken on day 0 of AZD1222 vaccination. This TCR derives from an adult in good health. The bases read TGCAGCGTTGTAGGGGTCAGGGGCTACGAGCAGTACTTC. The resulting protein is CSVVGVRGYEQYF.